The 9 T cell receptor beta chains in this list originate from one sample, sequenced in a study of blood T cell repertoires in COVID-19. Using immunoSEQ multiplex PCR, the repertoire was profiled, and TCRdb retains in-frame clones only, with some absent. The sample holds around 220,000 clones, approximately 90% seen once. Sequencing was performed on PBMCs or T cells enriched from blood (not recorded which). The receptors were sampled from a woman younger than 35 who had recovered from COVID-19.

This sequence joins TRBV10-1 and TRBJ2-1; D uncertain. V was pared by 2 bases and J by 2 bases, with 10 bases between. Germline CDR1 and CDR2: WNHNN and SYGVQD (reference sequence). The CDR3 has 15 amino acids. The CDR3 spells CASSEGLEAYNEQFF. In DNA, the CDR3 is TGCGCCAGCAGTGAGGGTCTAGAGGCCTACAATGAGCAGTTCTTC.

The chain uses TRBV5-1 and TRBJ1-2; D not resolved. CDR1 and CDR2 from the germline V gene are SGHRS and YFSETQ. The CDR3 covers 15 residues. Trimming left V 3 bases short and J 4 bases short, with 16 bases between. CDR3 coding DNA: TGCGCCAGCAGCTCTGGTGGGGAGTACGGCTATGGCTACACCTTC. Protein product: CASSSGGEYGYGYTF.

The V gene is TRBV7-3, the J gene TRBJ2-3, with unresolved D. CDR1 is SGHTA, CDR2 FQGTGA, per germline. The CDR3 runs 13 residues. V lost 2 bases and J lost 3, with 6 bases in between. This CDR3 reads CASSLLGTDTQYF. The DNA of the CDR3 is TGTGCCAGCAGCTTACTAGGAACAGATACGCAGTATTTT.

The chain uses TRBV5-1 and TRBJ2-7; D not certain. Germline CDR1 reads SGHRS; CDR2 reads YFSETQ. The CDR3 spans 12 residues. V lost 5 bases, J lost 3 bases, and 9 bases lay in between. The CDR3 spells CASSRVGYEQYF. CDR3 DNA sequence: TGCGCCAGCAGTCGGGTGGGCTACGAGCAGTACTTC.

The chain is built from TRBV5-1 and TRBJ2-2, with TRBD1 matching 12 bases. With 4 bases clipped from V and 6 bases from J, the junction kept 7 bases outside the gene matches. The length of the CDR3 is 16 residues. From germline, CDR1 is SGHRS and CDR2 YFSETQ. DNA for the CDR3: TGCGCCAGCAGCCTGGGACAGGGGGCGGCCGCCGGGGAGCTGTTTTTT. Translation: CASSLGQGAAAGELFF.

The chain joins TRBV7-6 to TRBJ2-5; 7 nucleotides match TRBD1. Germline lookup yields CDR1 SGHVS and CDR2 FNYEAQ. V gave up 7 bases and J gave up 5 bases; unmatched junction bases: 19. The CDR3 sequence is 17 residues long. The CDR3 sequence is CASTPLGRTGGGETQYF. The CDR3 bases are TGTGCCAGCACCCCTTTAGGTCGGACAGGAGGTGGGGAGACCCAGTACTTC.

The V and J genes are TRBV6-5 and TRBJ1-2; TRBD1 aligns across 7 bases. The CDR3 contains 15 residues. V was clipped by 7 bases and J by 2 bases; unmatched bases: 10. The germline V gene encodes CDR1 MNHEY and CDR2 SVGAGI. This CDR3 reads CASTTYIQGNYGYTF. CDR3 bases: TGTGCCAGCACCACCTATATACAGGGGAACTATGGCTACACCTTC.

A remark on this clone: Other DNA sequences within the sample encode an identical CDR3. The chain has TRBV3-1 (or the pseudogene TRBV3-2) and TRBJ2-3; 12 nucleotides align to TRBD2. J lost 2 bases, V lost 1 base, and 1 base had no gene match. The length of the CDR3 is 16 residues. The germline V gene has CDR1 LGHDT and CDR2 YNNKEL (reference sequence). The CDR3 DNA reads as TGTGCCAGCAGCCAAGGACTAGCGGGAGCCACAGATACGCAGTATTTT. Its protein product is CASSQGLAGATDTQYF.

This clone was counted only a few times. V and J are TRBV24-1 and TRBJ1-2; 8 bases fit TRBD1. There are 21 residues in the CDR3. The J segment lost 4 bases and the V segment lost 7 bases, leaving 28 bases of the junction unmatched. Germline V gene sequence: CDR1 KGHDR, CDR2 SFDVKD. DNA for the CDR3: TGTGCCACCAGACCAATGACCAGACCCCCCGTGACAGGGGTAAGGCCCTATGGCTACACCTTC. Its protein product is CATRPMTRPPVTGVRPYGYTF.